This T cell receptor beta chain comes out of a study of cytomegalovirus exposure and HLA in healthy donors. Background on the study: Most genotyped donors, about four fifths of about 400, had Caucasian-associated genetic ancestry.

The germline V and J ends were trimmed by 5 bases and 4 bases, with 12 bases remaining between them. The CDR3 is made up of 13 amino acids. CDR1 is GTSNPN and CDR2 is SVGIG in the germline V gene (reference sequence). PCR used 60 Vbeta primers and 13 Jbeta primers. Sequencing was performed with immunoSEQ multiplex PCR; in TCRdb, only in-frame clones are kept and a portion is missing. The table shows about 170,000 clones, with under 85% occurring only once. This clone was seen a few times. Its antigen is currently unknown. Study observations and caveats: The listing of about 150 TCR beta chains classed them as cytomegalovirus-associated. Analyses of presence/absence relied on an assumption of roughly uniform sequencing depth across donors.

Sequencing was done on a sample of PBMCs. The origin of this receptor is a female donor in good health and CMV-seronegative. The V call is TRBV30, the J call TRBJ2-1; D remains unclear. CDR3 residues: CAWSRIPYNEQFF. The DNA for the CDR3 is TGTGCCTGGTCTCGTATCCCTTACAATGAGCAGTTCTTC.